This T cell receptor (beta chain) comes out of a study of cytomegalovirus exposure and HLA in healthy donors. Whole-study context: A previous analysis identified approximately 120 million unique TCR beta sequences derived from some 170 million T cells. General study results and limits: Later analysis showed TCR association rates varying by HLA locus, highest for DRB1 and lowest for HLA-C.

As for this clone: The target antigen is unknown.

J lost 0 bases, V lost 6 bases, and 5 bases had no gene match. The CDR3 consists of 15 residues. The germline V gene has CDR1 MNHEY and CDR2 SMNVEV (reference sequence). Use of 60 Vbeta and 13 Jbeta primers characterized the PCR. Original processing notes: Some 12 million shared chains were among the roughly 78 million unique TCR beta chains that a later analysis counted. The repertoire was sequenced with immunoSEQ multiplex PCR; TCRdb's copy has only in-frame clones and lacks some. The V and J calls and clone size are taken from that table; D and trimming were inferred from the DNA. Of about 120,000 clones detected, about 76% appear once; the ten largest clones hold 2.2%.

The sample was PBMCs. The sequence came from a woman in her 40s in good health and CMV-seronegative. The J gene is TRBJ1-2, the V gene TRBV27, with TRBD1 identical over 9 bases. The CDR3 DNA reads as TGTGCCAGCAGCGGGGACAGGGCTCCTAACTATGGCTACACCTTC. Protein sequence: CASSGDRAPNYGYTF.